This TCR beta chain was sequenced in a study of cytomegalovirus exposure and HLA in healthy donors. Looked up from germline, CDR1 is SGHAT and CDR2 is FQDESV (reference sequence). Trimming shortened V by 2 bases and J by 11 bases, and 15 bases separated the two germline ends. The CDR3 runs 13 residues. Overall study findings and caveats: Cytomegalovirus-associated TCR beta chains were listed, numbering over 150.

The PCR had 60 Vbeta and 13 Jbeta primers. Profiling relied on immunoSEQ multiplex PCR, and the TCRdb table lists in-frame clones only, not all of them. The sample holds over 100,000 clones; around 77% are singletons and the top ten take around a tenth. This clone has a single count. Its matching antigen is unknown. The chain employs TRBV11-1 and TRBJ1-1; D remains unclear. This receptor was taken from a male donor in good health and CMV-seropositive. What was sequenced was PBMCs. CDR3 region: CASSLYSESAAFF. In nucleotides, the CDR3 is TGTGCCAGCAGCTTATATAGTGAGTCTGCGGCTTTCTTT.